This T cell receptor beta chain emerged from a study of cytomegalovirus exposure and HLA in healthy donors. Study results and limitations: With DRB1 most and HLA-C fewest, TCR association rates differed between HLA loci in a later analysis.

Amplification used 60 Vbeta primers and 13 Jbeta primers. The table came from immunoSEQ multiplex PCR; TCRdb's copy has only in-frame clones and leaves some out. The sample includes about 150,000 clones, around 82% of them seen just once. A note on this clone: Its antigen is not known.

The CDR3 sequence is 15 residues long. The junction had 8 bases not matched to a gene; V was cut back by 5 bases and J by 6 bases. Germline loops: CDR1 SEHNR, CDR2 FQNEAQ (reference sequence). The rearrangement joins TRBV7-9 to TRBJ2-3; 10 bases align to TRBD1. The source is a woman in her forties or fifties in good health and CMV-seropositive. Sequenced sample: PBMCs. The CDR3 DNA is TGTGCCAGCAGCGCACGACAGGGGGCATGGGATACGCAGTATTTT. This sequence encodes CASSARQGAWDTQYF.